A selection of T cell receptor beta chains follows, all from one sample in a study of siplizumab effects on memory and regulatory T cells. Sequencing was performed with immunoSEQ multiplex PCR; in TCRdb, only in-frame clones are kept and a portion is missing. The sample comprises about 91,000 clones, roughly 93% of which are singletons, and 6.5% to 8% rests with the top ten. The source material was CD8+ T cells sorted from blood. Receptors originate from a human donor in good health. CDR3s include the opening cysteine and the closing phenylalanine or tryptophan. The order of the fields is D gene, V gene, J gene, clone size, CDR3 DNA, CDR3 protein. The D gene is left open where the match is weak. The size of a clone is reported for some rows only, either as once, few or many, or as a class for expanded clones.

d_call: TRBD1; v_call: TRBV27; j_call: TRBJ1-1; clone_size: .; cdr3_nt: TGTGCCAGCAGCTGGGACAGGGGGACGAACACTGAAGCTTTCTTT; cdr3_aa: CASSWDRGTNTEAFF
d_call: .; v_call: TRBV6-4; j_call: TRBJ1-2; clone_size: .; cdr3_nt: TGTGCCAGCAGTGACGGGGTGACCGGCTACACCTTC; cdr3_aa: CASSDGVTGYTF
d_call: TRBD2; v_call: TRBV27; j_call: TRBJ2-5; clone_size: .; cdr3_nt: TGTGCCAGCAGTTTATTGGCGGGAGCGGGGCTCGAGACCCAGTACTTC; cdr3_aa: CASSLLAGAGLETQYF
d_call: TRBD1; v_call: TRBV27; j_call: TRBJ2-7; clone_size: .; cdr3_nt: TGTGCCAGCAGTCCAACCGGGACAGCATACGAGCAGTACTTC; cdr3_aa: CASSPTGTAYEQYF
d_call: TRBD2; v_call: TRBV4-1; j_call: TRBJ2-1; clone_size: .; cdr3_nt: TGCGCCAGCAGCGGGCTAGCGGGGGTCGCACGGCCGTTCTTC; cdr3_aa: CASSGLAGVARPFF
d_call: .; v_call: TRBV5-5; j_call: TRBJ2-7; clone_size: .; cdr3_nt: TGTGCCAGCAGCTTTGGACCATTAAGGGGTTATTACGAGCAGTACTTC; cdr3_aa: CASSFGPLRGYYEQYF
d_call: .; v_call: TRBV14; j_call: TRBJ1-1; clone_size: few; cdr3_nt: TGTGCCAGCAGCCAAGATATGGAGTACAGGGAAGCTTTCTTT; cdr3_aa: CASSQDMEYREAFF
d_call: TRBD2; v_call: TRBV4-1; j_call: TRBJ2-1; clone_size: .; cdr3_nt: TGCGCCAGCAGCCAAGACGATCCCCAGCTAGCGGGTCATGAGCAGTTCTTC; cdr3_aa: CASSQDDPQLAGHEQFF
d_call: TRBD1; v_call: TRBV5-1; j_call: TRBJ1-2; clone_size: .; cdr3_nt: TGCGCCAGCAGCTTGGGGCAGGGGGCGATCTATGGCTACACCTTC; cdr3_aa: CASSLGQGAIYGYTF
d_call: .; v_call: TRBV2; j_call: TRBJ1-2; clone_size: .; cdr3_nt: TGTGCCAGCAGGGGGGAGGTACCCCCGGCTAACTATGGCTACACCTTC; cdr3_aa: CASRGEVPPANYGYTF
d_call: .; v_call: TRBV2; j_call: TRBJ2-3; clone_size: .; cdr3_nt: TGTGCCAGCAGTGTTTCCCCCCCAGTCACAGATACGCAGTATTTT; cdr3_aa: CASSVSPPVTDTQYF
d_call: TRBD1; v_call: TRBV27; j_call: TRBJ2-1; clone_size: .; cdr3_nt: TGTGCCAGCCTGGCACAGGGGGACAATGAGCAGTTCTTC; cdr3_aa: CASLAQGDNEQFF
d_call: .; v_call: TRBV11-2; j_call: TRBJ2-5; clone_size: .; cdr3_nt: TGTGCCAGCAGCTTAGCTGCCATTGAGGAGACCCAGTACTTC; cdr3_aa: CASSLAAIEETQYF
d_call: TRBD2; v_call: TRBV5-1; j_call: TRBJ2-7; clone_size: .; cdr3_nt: TGCGCCAGCAGCCCGGGACTAGCTCCCTACGAGCAGTACTTC; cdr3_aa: CASSPGLAPYEQYF
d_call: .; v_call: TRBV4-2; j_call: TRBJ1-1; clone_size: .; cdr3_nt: TGTGCCAGCAGCCAAGATAGAGTCCAATACACTGAAGCTTTCTTT; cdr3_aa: CASSQDRVQYTEAFF
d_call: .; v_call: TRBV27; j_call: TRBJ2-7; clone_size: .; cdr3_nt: TGTGCCAGCAGTCTCAACAGCTACGAGCAGTACTTC; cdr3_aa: CASSLNSYEQYF
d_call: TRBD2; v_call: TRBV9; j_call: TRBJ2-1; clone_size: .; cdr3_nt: TGTGCCAGCAGCGTAGCTGGGCTAGCGGCTGATGAGCAGTTCTTC; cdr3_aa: CASSVAGLAADEQFF
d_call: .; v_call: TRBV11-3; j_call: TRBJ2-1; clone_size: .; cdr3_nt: TGTGCCAGCAGCCCAACAAACAATGAGCAGTTCTTC; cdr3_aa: CASSPTNNEQFF
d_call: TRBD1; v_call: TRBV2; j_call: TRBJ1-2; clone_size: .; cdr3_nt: TGTGCCAGCCAATTCCCGGGACAGGGAGGGGTCGATGGCTACACCTTC; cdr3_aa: CASQFPGQGGVDGYTF
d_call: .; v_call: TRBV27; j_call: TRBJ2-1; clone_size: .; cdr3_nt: TGTGCCAGCAGTTGGGTGGGGGGTAATGAGCAGTTCTTC; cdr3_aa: CASSWVGGNEQFF
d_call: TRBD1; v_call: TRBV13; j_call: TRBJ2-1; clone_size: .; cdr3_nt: TGTGCCAGCAGCTTAGATGACAGGGGGTGGAATGAGCAGTTCTTC; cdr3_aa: CASSLDDRGWNEQFF
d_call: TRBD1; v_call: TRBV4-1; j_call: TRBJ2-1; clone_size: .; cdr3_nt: TGCGCCAGCAGCCGGACAGGTGGGGACAATGAGCAGTTCTTC; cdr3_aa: CASSRTGGDNEQFF
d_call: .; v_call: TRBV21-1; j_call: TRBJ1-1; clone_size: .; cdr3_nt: TGTGCCCGTTGGCTGGGCCAGATACCAGGTAACACTGAAGCTTTCTTT; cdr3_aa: CARWLGQIPGNTEAFF
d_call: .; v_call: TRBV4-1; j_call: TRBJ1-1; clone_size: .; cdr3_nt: TGCGCCAGCAGCCAAGATAGGGACACGAAGGCTTTCTTT; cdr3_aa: CASSQDRDTKAFF
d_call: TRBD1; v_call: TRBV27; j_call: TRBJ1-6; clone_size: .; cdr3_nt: TGTGCCAGCAGCAGGGGGCTTAGCTCCTATAATTCACCCCTCCACTTT; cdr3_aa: CASSRGLSSYNSPLHF
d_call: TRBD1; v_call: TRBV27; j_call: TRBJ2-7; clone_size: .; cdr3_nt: TGTGCCAGCAGTGCAAGGGACAGGGAGTACGAGCAGTACTTC; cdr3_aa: CASSARDREYEQYF